Below, 26 T cell receptor beta chains from the same sample are listed, as sequenced in a study of patients and donors after allogeneic stem cell transplantation. A single record per CDR3 protein comes from TCRdb applying MiXCR to the RT-PCR reads. The sample includes about 24,000 distinct CDR3 sequences, around 29% of them seen just once. Material: blood, either unsorted or a sorted T cell fraction (not recorded which). Receptors were obtained from a human donor who was either an allogeneic HSCT recipient or a stem cell or donor lymphocyte infusion donor (not recorded which). It is not recorded whose cells these are; they may come from a transplant donor.

The table lists this clonotype with a few counts. The rearrangement uses TRBV9 and TRBJ1-6; 7 nucleotides agree with TRBD1. Germline-derived CDR1 and CDR2 are SGDLS and YYNGEE. Trimming removed 0 bases from V and 5 bases from J; junction bases left unmatched: 2. CDR3 length: 15 residues. CDR3 DNA sequence: TGTGCCAGCAGCGTAGGTACAGGGGATAATTCACCCCTCCACTTT. Protein product: CASSVGTGDNSPLHF.

This clonotype has a handful of counts. V and J are TRBV13 and TRBJ1-4; 8 bases map to TRBD1. The germline V gene encodes CDR1 PRHDT and CDR2 FYEKMQ (reference sequence). Unmatched junction bases numbered 9, after V lost 4 bases and J lost 5 bases. This CDR3 region has 16 residues. The CDR3 loop is CASSSSRRDRNEKLFF. CDR3 DNA: TGTGCCAGCAGCTCTTCCCGCCGGGACAGGAATGAAAAACTGTTTTTT. Drawing the rest from reference TRBV13 and TRBJ1-4, the complete variable domain is AAGVIQSPRHLIKEKRETATLKCYPIPRHDTVYWYQQGPGQDPQFLISFYEKMQSDKGSIPDRFSAQQFSDYHSELNMSSLELGDSALYFCASSSSRRDRNEKLFFGSGTQLSVL.

The CDR3 region has the DNA TGTGCCAGCAGTTTTAGCGGTAATGAGCAGTTCTTC. It codes for CASSFSGNEQFF. The chain is built from TRBV12-3 or TRBV12-4 and TRBJ2-1; tentative D call: TRBD2 (6 bases). Trimming took 3 bases from V and 7 from J, leaving 7 bases between them. The CDR3 has 12 amino acids.

The gene calls are TRBV25-1 and TRBJ1-2; D is perhaps TRBD1 (5 bases). The CDR3 has 13 amino acids. V was cut by 0 bases and J by 7 bases, with 9 bases left in between. Germline V gene lookup returns CDR1 MGHDK and CDR2 SYGVNS. This CDR3 is CASSEYAGIGYTF. The CDR3 DNA follows: TGTGCCAGCAGTGAATACGCAGGGATTGGCTACACCTTC.

This clonotype has a count of ten or more. This chain links TRBV7-2 with TRBJ1-5; 9 nucleotides match TRBD1. The V gene's germline CDR1 is SGHTA and CDR2 FQGNSA. The V and J ends lost 3 bases and 8 bases, in that order; junction bases with no gene match: 11. The CDR3 is made up of 16 amino acids. CDR3 amino acids: CASSFLGTGWSEPQHF. The DNA of the CDR3 is TGTGCCAGCAGCTTCCTGGGGACAGGGTGGTCGGAGCCCCAGCATTTT.

This clonotype ranks as medium-sized. This chain connects TRBV27 to TRBJ1-5, with a weak D call TRBD1 (6 bases). This CDR3 has 16 residues. From germline, CDR1 is MNHEY and CDR2 SMNVEV (reference sequence). Trimming took 5 bases from V and 6 from J, leaving 20 bases between them. CDR3 DNA sequence: TGTGCCAGCAGTCAGAACGGCAGGGGAAAGAGTCAGCCCCAGCATTTT. This encodes CASSQNGRGKSQPQHF.

The table lists this clonotype with a few counts. V and J are TRBV27 and TRBJ1-2; TRBD1 matches at 11 bases. V trimming: 4 bases; J trimming: 4 bases; junction bases outside the gene matches: 5. Germline-derived CDR1 and CDR2 are MNHEY and SMNVEV (reference sequence). The CDR3 is 15 amino acids. In DNA, the CDR3 is TGTGCCAGCAGTTCATGGACAGGGGGCACCTATGGCTACACCTTC. Encoded protein: CASSSWTGGTYGYTF.

This clonotype came up many times. This chain links TRBV5-1 with TRBJ1-5, with D uncertain. Germline CDR1 and CDR2: SGHRS and YFSETQ. The V and J ends lost 1 base and 2 bases respectively, with 13 bases between them. The CDR3 contains 16 residues. As DNA, the CDR3 is TGCGCCAGCAGCTTGCCGGGGAGAGAAGGCAATCAGCCCCAGCATTTT. Translating it yields CASSLPGREGNQPQHF.

This clonotype rates as medium-sized. This rearrangement joins TRBV27 to TRBJ1-1; 9 nucleotides agree with TRBD1. After removal of 7 bases from V and 7 bases from J, the junction contained 7 bases not matched to a gene. The length of the CDR3 is 13 residues. The germline V gene encodes CDR1 MNHEY and CDR2 SMNVEV (reference sequence). CDR3 coding DNA: TGTGCCAGCACACGACAGGGGGGAAGTGAAGCTTTCTTT. This codes for CASTRQGGSEAFF.

The sample holds many counts of this clonotype. J is TRBJ1-3 and V is TRBV4-3; no definite D call. Trimming left V 3 bases short and J 5 bases short, with 20 bases between. This CDR3 is 17 amino acids long. CDR1 is LGHNA, CDR2 YSLEER, per germline. CDR3 nucleotides: TGCGCCAGCAGCCAGATTTGGGCACTTCGAAGGCGAAACACCATATATTTT. This translates into CASSQIWALRRRNTIYF.

This clonotype was seen a handful of times. The gene calls are TRBV7-9 and TRBJ1-2; TRBD1 is a possible D gene (5 bases). The length of the CDR3 is 13 residues. Germline CDR1 and CDR2: SEHNR and FQNEAQ (reference sequence). The V end was cut by 5 bases, the J end by 4 bases, with 11 bases between. CDR3 loop: CASSQGSPYGYTF. DNA for the CDR3: TGTGCCAGCAGCCAGGGATCCCCCTATGGCTACACCTTC. Complete variable domain (other parts from reference TRBV7-9 and TRBJ1-2): DTGVSQNPRHKITKRGQNVTFRCDPISEHNRLYWYRQTLGQGPEFLTYFQNEAQLEKSRLLSDRFSAERPKGSFSTLEIQRTEQGDSAMYLCASSQGSPYGYTFGSGTRLTVV.

This clonotype was seen only once. The J gene is TRBJ1-6, the V gene TRBV24-1; D unclear. Germline V gene data show CDR1 as KGHDR and CDR2 as SFDVKD. V dropped 9 bases and J dropped 7 bases, with 12 bases sitting between them. The CDR3 length is 13 residues. Here the CDR3 reads CATHPGPNSPLHF. The CDR3 bases are TGTGCCACCCACCCAGGACCCAATTCACCCCTCCACTTT.

V and J are TRBV7-9 and TRBJ2-3; TRBD2 agrees at 8 bases. Germline values: CDR1 SEHNR, CDR2 FQNEAQ (reference sequence). The V gene end was trimmed by 7 bases and the J gene end by 1 base; junction bases not matched to a gene: 7. The CDR3 totals 15 residues. CDR3 nucleotides: TGTGCCAGCACCATAGCGGGACTCGGCACAGATACGCAGTATTTT. Residues: CASTIAGLGTDTQYF.

This clonotype has more than one count but fewer than ten. The chain uses TRBV5-6 and TRBJ1-3, with D unclear. This CDR3 is built from 12 residues. Trimming removed 0 bases from V and 4 bases from J, with 2 bases in between. Germline values: CDR1 SGHDT, CDR2 YYEEEE. The CDR3 DNA reads TGTGCCAGCAGCTTGGCAGGAAACACCATATATTTT. This gives the protein CASSLAGNTIYF.

This chain uses TRBV20-1 with TRBJ1-2; TRBD1 matches 9 bases. This CDR3 contains 15 residues. V lost 3 bases, J lost 0 bases, and 5 bases stayed unmatched. Germline V gene data show CDR1 as DFQATT and CDR2 as SNEGSKA (reference sequence). CDR3 residues: CSASGWTGANYGYTF. CDR3 sequence (DNA): TGCAGTGCTAGTGGATGGACAGGGGCTAACTATGGCTACACCTTC.

V is TRBV6-2 or TRBV6-3 and J is TRBJ2-7, with D unclear. The CDR3 runs 15 residues. V shed 5 bases and J shed 3 bases, with 17 bases lying between them. The germline gives CDR1 MNHEY, CDR2 SVGEGT. This chain's CDR3 is CASSPELYIHYEQYF. CDR3 bases: TGTGCCAGCAGTCCTGAATTATACATCCACTACGAGCAGTACTTC.

This clonotype came up a few times. The chain recombines TRBV5-6 with TRBJ1-3; possibly TRBD1 for D (5 bases). The V gene's germline CDR1 is SGHDT and CDR2 YYEEEE. V lost 3 bases, J lost 0 bases, and 10 bases lay in between. This CDR3 spans 15 amino acids. The CDR3 region has the DNA TGTGCCAGCAGCTCCCGACAGATCTCTGGAAACACCATATATTTT. It codes for CASSSRQISGNTIYF.

The chain combines TRBV3-1 with TRBJ2-5; D is undetermined. Trimming removed 0 bases at V and 7 bases at J, with 0 bases between. Germline CDR1 LGHDT, CDR2 YNNKEL (reference sequence). This CDR3 has 10 amino acids. The CDR3 DNA is TGTGCCAGCAGCCAAGAGACCCAGTACTTC. Protein sequence: CASSQETQYF.

This clonotype has a handful of counts. The genes are TRBV28 and TRBJ1-5, with D possibly TRBD1 on 6 matching bases. CDR3 size: 16 residues. CDR1 is MDHEN, CDR2 SYDVKM, per germline. Trimming pared 4 bases from V and 2 bases from J, leaving 15 bases between. The CDR3 DNA sequence: TGTGCCAGCAGTTCCCGTGCGGGGGCACGCAATCAGCCCCAGCATTTT. Its translation is CASSSRAGARNQPQHF. The whole variable domain, remainder taken from reference TRBV28 and TRBJ1-5, is DVKVTQSSRYLVKRTGEKVFLECVQDMDHENMFWYRQDPGLGLRLIYFSYDVKMKEKGDIPEGYSVSREKKERFSLILESASTNQTSMYLCASSSRAGARNQPQHFGDGTRLSIL.

The chain recombines TRBV11-2 with TRBJ2-5; D possibly corresponds to TRBD2 (6 bases). Germline V gene sequence: CDR1 SGHAT, CDR2 FQNNGV. V was clipped by 7 bases and J by 5 bases, with 11 bases between them. The length of the CDR3 is 12 residues. The CDR3 region is CASTRGMETQYF. CDR3 bases: TGTGCCAGCACGCGGGGTATGGAGACCCAGTACTTC.

This chain connects TRBV10-3 to TRBJ2-4; D is ambiguous. Germline lookup yields CDR1 ENHRY and CDR2 SYGVKD. Trimming pared 0 bases from V and 2 bases from J, leaving 8 bases between. The CDR3 is made up of 15 amino acids. CDR3 sequence reads: CAISESERPKNIQYF. CDR3 sequence (DNA): TGTGCCATCAGTGAGTCCGAGAGGCCCAAAAACATTCAGTACTTC.

This chain uses TRBV5-6 with TRBJ1-1; D is unclear. The CDR3 consists of 17 residues. Germline assignment: CDR1 SGHDT and CDR2 YYEEEE. The ends were cut back, 2 bases at V and 0 bases at J, with 17 bases in the middle. CDR3 sequence: CASSFRVGSDLNTEAFF. The CDR3 DNA reads TGTGCCAGCAGCTTCCGCGTCGGGAGCGATCTGAACACTGAAGCTTTCTTT. Complete variable domain (other parts from reference TRBV5-6 and TRBJ1-1): DAGVTQSPTHLIKTRGQQVTLRCSPKSGHDTVSWYQQALGQGPQFIFQYYEEEERQRGNFPDRFSGHQFPNYSSELNVNALLLGDSALYLCASSFRVGSDLNTEAFFGQGTRLTVV.

V and J are TRBV20-1 and TRBJ2-7, with 12 bases aligning to TRBD2. This CDR3 has 13 amino acids. V trimming: 6 bases; J trimming: 6 bases; junction bases outside the gene matches: 6. The germline V gene has CDR1 DFQATT and CDR2 SNEGSKA (reference sequence). The CDR3 region is CSARLAGVGEQYV. The CDR3 DNA reads TGCAGTGCGAGACTAGCGGGGGTCGGCGAGCAGTACGTC.

Judged by abundance, this clonotype is medium-sized. V and J are TRBV12-3 or TRBV12-4 and TRBJ1-3, with D perhaps matching TRBD1 (5 bases). The V and J ends lost 6 bases and 5 bases respectively, with 11 bases between them. This CDR3 has 13 residues. This chain's CDR3 is CASSRRERNTIYF. CDR3 nucleotide sequence: TGTGCCAGCAGCCGCAGGGAACGAAACACCATATATTTT.

The chain joins TRBV20-1 to TRBJ2-3, with D hard to call. Germline-derived CDR1 and CDR2 are DFQATT and SNEGSKA (reference sequence). CDR3 length equals 12 residues. The germline V and J ends were trimmed by 4 bases and 4 bases, with 9 bases remaining between them. This chain's CDR3 is CSATSMADTQYF. The CDR3 region has the DNA TGCAGTGCTACGTCTATGGCAGATACGCAGTATTTT.

The rearrangement joins TRBV10-3 to TRBJ2-7; perhaps D is TRBD1 or TRBD2 (5 bases each). The germline gives CDR1 ENHRY, CDR2 SYGVKD. Trimming pared 5 bases from V and 2 bases from J, leaving 7 bases between. The CDR3 runs 12 residues. CDR3: CAISTGPYEQYF. As DNA, the CDR3 is TGTGCCATCAGTACGGGGCCCTACGAGCAGTACTTC.